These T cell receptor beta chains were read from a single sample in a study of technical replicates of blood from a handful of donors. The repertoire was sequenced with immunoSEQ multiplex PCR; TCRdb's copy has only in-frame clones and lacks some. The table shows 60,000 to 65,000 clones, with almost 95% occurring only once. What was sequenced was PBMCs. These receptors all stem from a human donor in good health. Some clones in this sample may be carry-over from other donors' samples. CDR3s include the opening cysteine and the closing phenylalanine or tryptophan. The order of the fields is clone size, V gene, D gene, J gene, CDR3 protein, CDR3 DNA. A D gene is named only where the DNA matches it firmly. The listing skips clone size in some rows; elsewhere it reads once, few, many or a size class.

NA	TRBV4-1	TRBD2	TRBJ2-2	CASSRLAGGRGTGELFF	TGCGCCAGCAGTCGACTAGCGGGGGGCCGGGGCACCGGGGAGCTGTTTTTT
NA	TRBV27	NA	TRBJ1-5	CASSSQTPEVGSRQPQHF	TGTGCCAGCAGTTCCCAAACCCCGGAGGTAGGATCTCGTCAGCCCCAGCATTTT
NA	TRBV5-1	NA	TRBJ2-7	CASSLGGGEQYF	TGCGCCAGCAGCTTGGGGGGAGGCGAGCAGTACTTC
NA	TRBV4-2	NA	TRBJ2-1	CASSQRGSGEQFF	TGTGCCAGCAGCCAACGGGGTAGTGGTGAGCAGTTCTTC
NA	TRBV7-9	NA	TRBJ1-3	CASSPAGNTIYF	TGTGCCAGCAGCCCAGCTGGAAACACCATATATTTT
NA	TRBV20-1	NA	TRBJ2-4	CSARGGGNQYF	TGCAGTGCTAGAGGTGGGGGGAATCAGTACTTC
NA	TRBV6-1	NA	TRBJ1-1	CASSRGAGLNTEAFF	TGTGCCAGCAGCCGCGGGGCAGGGTTGAACACTGAAGCTTTCTTT
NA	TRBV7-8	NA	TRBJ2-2	CASSFGGRGFTGELFF	TGTGCCAGCAGCTTCGGGGGGCGGGGGTTCACCGGGGAGCTGTTTTTT
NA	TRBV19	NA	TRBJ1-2	CASSSNYGYTF	TGTGCCAGTAGTTCAAACTATGGCTACACCTTC
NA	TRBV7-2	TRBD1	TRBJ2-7	CASSPRQGGTYEQYF	TGTGCCAGCAGCCCACGACAGGGGGGGACCTACGAGCAGTACTTC
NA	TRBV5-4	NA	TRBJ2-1	CASSLISLENEQFF	TGTGCCAGCAGCTTGATTTCGCTAGAGAATGAGCAGTTCTTC
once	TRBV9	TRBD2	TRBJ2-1	CASSVFPPTSGGYNEQFF	TGTGCCAGCAGCGTATTTCCACCAACTAGCGGGGGATACAATGAGCAGTTCTTC
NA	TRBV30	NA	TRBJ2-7	CAWSVSGEQYF	TGTGCCTGGAGTGTTTCCGGCGAGCAGTACTTC
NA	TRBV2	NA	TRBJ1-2	CARLQETYGYTF	TGTGCCAGACTACAGGAGACCTATGGCTACACCTTC
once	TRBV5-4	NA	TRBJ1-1	CASSLLNTEAFF	TGTGCCAGCAGCTTGCTTAACACTGAAGCTTTCTTT